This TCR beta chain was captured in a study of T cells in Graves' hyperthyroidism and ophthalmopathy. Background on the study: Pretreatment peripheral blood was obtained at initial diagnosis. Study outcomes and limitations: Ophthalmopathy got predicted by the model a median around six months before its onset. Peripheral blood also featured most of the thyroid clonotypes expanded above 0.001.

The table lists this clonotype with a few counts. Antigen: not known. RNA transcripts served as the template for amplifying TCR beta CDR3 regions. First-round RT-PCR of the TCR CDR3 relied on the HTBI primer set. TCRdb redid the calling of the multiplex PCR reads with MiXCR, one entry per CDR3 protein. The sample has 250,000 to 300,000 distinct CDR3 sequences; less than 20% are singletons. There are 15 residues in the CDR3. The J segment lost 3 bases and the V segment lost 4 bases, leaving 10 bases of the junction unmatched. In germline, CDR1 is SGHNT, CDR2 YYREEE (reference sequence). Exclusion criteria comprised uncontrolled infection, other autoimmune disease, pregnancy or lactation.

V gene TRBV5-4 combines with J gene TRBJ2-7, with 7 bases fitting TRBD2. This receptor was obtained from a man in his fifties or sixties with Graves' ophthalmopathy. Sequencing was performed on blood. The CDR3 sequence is CASSPGLAAHYEQYF. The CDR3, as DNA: TGTGCCAGCAGCCCTGGCCTAGCGGCCCACTACGAGCAGTACTTC.